The 13 T cell receptor beta chains in this list originate from one sample, sequenced in a study of blood T cell repertoires in COVID-19. Sequenced by immunoSEQ multiplex PCR; TCRdb stores in-frame clones only, minus some. The table has more than 90,000 clones, roughly 86% seen once. Sequenced input: peripheral blood. Receptors originate from a woman aged 25 to 45 with acute or convalescent COVID-19.

CDR3 sequence (DNA): TGTGCCAGCAGGACACAGAGTTTTAATGAAAAACTGTTTTTT. This sequence encodes CASRTQSFNEKLFF. This chain connects TRBV6-5 to TRBJ1-4; D remains ambiguous. Trimming took 6 bases from V and 4 from J, leaving 12 bases between them. This CDR3 is built from 14 residues. Germline CDR1 and CDR2: MNHEY and SVGAGI.

This rearrangement joins TRBV5-1 to TRBJ2-7, with TRBD1 matching over 8 bases. There are 16 residues in the CDR3. Germline loops: CDR1 SGHRS, CDR2 YFSETQ. Germline trimming cut 0 bases from V and 0 bases from J; bases unmatched to any gene: 5. CDR3 residues: CASSLEAGGPSYEQYF. The CDR3, as DNA: TGCGCCAGCAGCTTGGAAGCAGGGGGCCCCTCCTACGAGCAGTACTTC.

This chain joins TRBV6-5 and TRBJ2-7; 8 positions match TRBD1. CDR3 size: 13 residues. Germline V CDR1 and CDR2: MNHEY, SVGAGI. J was trimmed by 7 bases and V by 3 bases; bases with no gene match: 5. The CDR3, as DNA: TGTGCCAGCAGTTATTCTGGACAGGGTGAGCAGTACTTC. Translating gives CASSYSGQGEQYF.

The J gene is TRBJ1-2, the V gene TRBV5-1; D possibly corresponds to TRBD1 (6 bases). The CDR3 loop spans 14 amino acids. V was shortened by 5 bases and J by 4 bases, with 15 bases between the two germline ends. CDR1 SGHRS and CDR2 YFSETQ come from the germline V gene. The CDR3 spells CASREDSQFYGYTF. The CDR3 DNA sequence: TGCGCCAGCAGGGAGGACAGCCAATTCTATGGCTACACCTTC.

The V call is TRBV28, the J call TRBJ1-2; the D is unclear. The CDR3 loop spans 15 amino acids. The ends were cut back, 3 bases at V and 7 bases at J, with 18 bases in the middle. Germline assignment: CDR1 MDHEN and CDR2 SYDVKM. The CDR3 spells CASSLEEGGSGGYTF. The CDR3 nucleotides are TGTGCCAGCAGTTTGGAGGAGGGAGGGAGCGGTGGCTACACCTTC.

The gene calls are TRBV5-4 and TRBJ1-3, with 8 bases lining up with TRBD1. The CDR3 spans 18 residues. V gave up 4 bases and J gave up 0 bases; unmatched junction bases: 12. Looked up from germline, CDR1 is SGHNT and CDR2 is YYREEE (reference sequence). The CDR3 is CASSIFGGTGASGNTIYF. CDR3 DNA: TGTGCCAGCAGCATTTTTGGGGGGACAGGCGCCTCTGGAAACACCATATATTTT.

This clone was detected once. The chain has TRBV11-2 and TRBJ2-5, with no clear D. CDR3 length: 15 amino acids. Germline-derived CDR1 and CDR2 are SGHAT and FQNNGV. V was pared by 1 base and J by 2 bases, with 11 bases between. This CDR3 reads CASSLVALKQETQYF. The CDR3 region has the DNA TGTGCCAGCAGCTTAGTGGCACTAAAACAAGAGACCCAGTACTTC.

The rearrangement links TRBV27 to TRBJ2-7; D perhaps matches TRBD1 (6 bases). The CDR3 is made up of 14 amino acids. CDR1 and CDR2 from the germline V gene are MNHEY and SMNVEV (reference sequence). V lost 7 bases and J 2 bases, leaving 15 bases between the germline ends. The CDR3 reads CASKRQVDTYEQYF. In DNA form, the CDR3 reads TGTGCCAGCAAGCGACAGGTTGATACCTACGAGCAGTACTTC.

This clone has just one count. The chain couples TRBV30 to TRBJ2-1, with TRBD2 matching over 9 bases. The V gene's germline CDR1 is GTSNPN and CDR2 SVGIG (reference sequence). This CDR3 contains 12 residues. With 2 bases clipped from V and 10 bases from J, the junction kept 3 bases outside the gene matches. The chain's CDR3 is CAWSIGLAEQFF. CDR3 coding DNA: TGTGCCTGGAGTATTGGACTAGCGGAGCAGTTCTTC.

The genes are TRBV10-3 and TRBJ1-1; D unclear. V lost 5 bases and J lost 4, with 8 bases in between. This CDR3 spans 12 amino acids. Germline assignment: CDR1 ENHRY and CDR2 SYGVKD. CDR3 sequence: CAISNGGTEAFF. As DNA, the CDR3 is TGTGCCATCAGTAACGGAGGCACTGAAGCTTTCTTT.

V and J are TRBV7-9 and TRBJ1-2, with D perhaps TRBD1 (6 bases). From germline, CDR1 is SEHNR and CDR2 FQNEAQ (reference sequence). The germline V and J ends were trimmed by 1 base and 5 bases, with 8 bases remaining between them. The CDR3 totals 13 residues. CDR3 DNA: TGTGCCAGCAGCTTAGGGCAGGGGTATGGCTACACCTTC. Amino acid sequence: CASSLGQGYGYTF.

The chain recombines TRBV10-3 with TRBJ1-4; the D is unclear. CDR1 is ENHRY and CDR2 is SYGVKD in the germline V gene. Trimming removed 7 bases at V and 0 bases at J, with 18 bases between. The CDR3 has 17 residues. DNA of the CDR3: TGTGCCATCACCCCGAATGGGCTCTTTGCAACTAATGAAAAACTGTTTTTT. This encodes CAITPNGLFATNEKLFF.

A word on this clone: The junction and the germline gene differ at one end; a read error may be behind it. The rearrangement joins TRBV6-1 to TRBJ1-1, with D tentatively TRBD1 (6 bases). CDR1 MNHNS and CDR2 SASEGT come from the germline V gene. The CDR3 has 17 residues. CDR3 sequence: CASTEVQGFVLNTEAFF. In nucleotides, the CDR3 is TGTGCCAGCACTGAAGTACAGGGTTTCGTCCTGAACACTGAAGCTTTCTTT.